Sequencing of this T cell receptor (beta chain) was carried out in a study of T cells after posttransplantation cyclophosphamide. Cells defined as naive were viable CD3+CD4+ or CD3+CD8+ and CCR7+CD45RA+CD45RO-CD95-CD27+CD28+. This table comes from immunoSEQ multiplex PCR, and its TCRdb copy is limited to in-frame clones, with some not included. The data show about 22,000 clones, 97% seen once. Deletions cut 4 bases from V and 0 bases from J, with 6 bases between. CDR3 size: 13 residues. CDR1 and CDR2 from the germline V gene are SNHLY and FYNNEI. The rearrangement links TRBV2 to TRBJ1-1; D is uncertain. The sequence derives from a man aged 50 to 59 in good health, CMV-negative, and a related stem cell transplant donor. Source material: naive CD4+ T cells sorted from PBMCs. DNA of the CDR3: TGTGCCAGCAGTGGCGATATGAACACTGAAGCTTTCTTT. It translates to CASSGDMNTEAFF.